Below are 28 T cell receptor beta chains sequenced from a single sample in a study of blood T cell repertoires in COVID-19 (dated by TCRdb to the early 2020s). To prepare the library, the immunoSEQ multiplex PCR assay was applied. TCRdb's version of the immuneACCESS table is confined to in-frame rearrangements and falls short of the full clone set. An unresolved V gene accounts for under half of the shortfall where checked; the remainder is of unknown origin. The sample includes about 370,000 clones, with 75% to 90% observed a single time. Roughly 1% of the sample belongs to the ten largest clones. The sample comprised PBMCs or T cells enriched from blood (not recorded which). The source is a man between 18 and 29 years old who had recovered from COVID-19.

The chain has TRBV6-6 and TRBJ2-2, with D maybe TRBD2 (5 bases). V was shortened by 6 bases and J by 10 bases, with 15 bases between the two germline ends. The CDR3 has 13 amino acids. Germline V gene lookup returns CDR1 MNHNY and CDR2 SVGAGI (reference sequence). CDR3 DNA sequence: TGTGCCAGCAGCCTACTAGGGTCGGAGGAGCTGTTTTTT. It specifies CASSLLGSEELFF.

This chain links TRBV4-1 with TRBJ1-1, with D possibly TRBD1 on 5 matching bases. The CDR3 extends over 15 amino acids. V dropped 4 bases and J dropped 1 base, with 13 bases sitting between them. Germline-derived CDR1 and CDR2 are MGHRA and YSYEKL. CDR3 region: CASSPFGGGNTEAFF. CDR3 coding DNA: TGCGCCAGCAGCCCGTTCGGCGGGGGGAACACTGAAGCTTTCTTT.

The CDR3 sequence is CASSSGQFAGDTGELFF. Here the CDR3 DNA reads TGTGCCAGCAGTTCGGGACAGTTTGCAGGCGACACCGGGGAGCTGTTTTTT. J is TRBJ2-2 and V is TRBV27, with 7 nucleotides matching TRBD1. The V segment lost 4 bases and the J segment 3 bases; nucleotides outside the gene matches: 11. The CDR3 loop spans 17 amino acids. CDR1 is MNHEY and CDR2 is SMNVEV in the germline V gene (reference sequence).

Only one count was recorded for this clone. In DNA, the CDR3 is TGTGCCAGCTCACTCAAGAGGGGAGGTGGGGCTGAAGCTTTCTTT. Protein sequence: CASSLKRGGGAEAFF. The chain recombines TRBV18 with TRBJ1-1, with TRBD1 as a possible D gene (5 bases). V lost 4 bases, J lost 6 bases, and 18 bases lay in between. CDR1 and CDR2 from the germline V gene are KGHSH and LQKENI. CDR3 size: 15 residues.

This sequence joins TRBV4-3 and TRBJ2-1, with D maybe TRBD2 (6 bases). The germline CDR1 and CDR2 sequences are LGHNA and YSLEER. The CDR3 loop spans 14 amino acids. V lost 0 bases and J 7 bases, leaving 10 bases between the germline ends. CDR3 in amino acids: CASSQETSSNEQFF. CDR3 nucleotides: TGCGCCAGCAGCCAAGAAACTAGCTCAAATGAGCAGTTCTTC.

The chain carries TRBV7-2 and TRBJ2-7, with 7 bases aligning to TRBD2. J was trimmed by 3 bases and V by 4 bases; bases with no gene match: 9. The CDR3 contains 15 residues. The germline V gene encodes CDR1 SGHTA and CDR2 FQGNSA. The CDR3, as DNA: TGTGCCAGCAGCTACCAGAGCGGGGCAAGCTACGAGCAGTACTTC. Residues: CASSYQSGASYEQYF. The full variable domain, its missing parts supplied by reference TRBV7-2 and TRBJ2-7, is GAGVSQSPSNKVTEKGKDVELRCDPISGHTALYWYRQSLGQGLEFLIYFQGNSAPDKSGLPSDRFSAERTGGSVSTLTIQRTQQEDSAVYLCASSYQSGASYEQYFGPGTRLTVT.

The rearrangement links TRBV9 to TRBJ2-2, with D maybe TRBD1 (5 bases). The germline V and J ends were trimmed by 5 bases and 1 base, with 12 bases remaining between them. The CDR3 is made up of 15 amino acids. Germline V gives CDR1 SGDLS, CDR2 YYNGEE. The CDR3 DNA follows: TGTGCCAGCAGTCCAGGACAATGGAACACCGGGGAGCTGTTTTTT. This codes for CASSPGQWNTGELFF.

The V call is TRBV14, the J call TRBJ1-2, with D perhaps matching TRBD1 (6 bases). V lost 4 bases, J lost 2 bases, and 17 bases lay in between. The CDR3 runs 16 residues. The V gene's germline CDR1 is SGHDN and CDR2 FVKESK. The CDR3 region is CASSRRYLGANYGYTF. CDR3 DNA: TGTGCCAGCAGCCGCCGGTATTTGGGGGCGAACTATGGCTACACCTTC.

The chain couples TRBV7-9 to TRBJ2-2, with D uncertain. CDR1 SEHNR and CDR2 FQNEAQ come from the germline V gene (reference sequence). Trimming shortened V by 7 bases and J by 7 bases, and 13 bases separated the two germline ends. There are 13 residues in the CDR3. The CDR3 region is CASILGVDGELFF. The CDR3 nucleotides read TGTGCCAGCATCCTCGGAGTTGACGGGGAGCTGTTTTTT.

This rearrangement joins TRBV9 to TRBJ1-6; D perhaps matches TRBD1 (5 bases). V gave up 0 bases and J gave up 10 bases, with 8 bases separating them. CDR1 is SGDLS and CDR2 is YYNGEE in the germline V gene. This CDR3 region has 13 residues. The CDR3 sequence is CASSVARGSPLHF. In DNA form, the CDR3 reads TGTGCCAGCAGCGTAGCTCGGGGGTCACCCCTCCACTTT.

Remarks on this clone: The same CDR3 also results from other DNA sequences found in this sample. The chain employs TRBV27 and TRBJ1-6; 8 bases align to TRBD1. The CDR3 sequence is 15 residues long. Germline V gives CDR1 MNHEY, CDR2 SMNVEV (reference sequence). After removal of 2 bases from V and 6 bases from J, the junction contained 3 bases not matched to a gene. This chain's CDR3 is CASSLGTGGNSPLHF. CDR3 bases: TGTGCCAGCAGTTTAGGAACAGGGGGTAATTCACCCCTCCACTTT.

V gene TRBV4-1 combines with J gene TRBJ2-2; D remains unclear. V shed 4 bases and J shed 7 bases, with 10 bases lying between them. This CDR3 comprises 13 residues. Germline loops: CDR1 MGHRA, CDR2 YSYEKL. The CDR3 nucleotides read TGCGCCAGCAGCCTGCCTCTCGGCGGGGAGCTGTTTTTT. Encoded protein: CASSLPLGGELFF.

CDR3 nucleotide sequence: TGTGCCAGCAGCCAAGATAAGGGACAGGGACGCGAGCAGTACTTC. Protein sequence: CASSQDKGQGREQYF. The V call is TRBV4-2, the J call TRBJ2-7, with TRBD1 matching 9 bases. The germline CDR1 and CDR2 sequences are LGHNA and YNFKEQ. The CDR3 loop spans 15 amino acids. After removal of 0 bases from V and 6 bases from J, the junction contained 6 bases not matched to a gene.

The genes are TRBV7-2 and TRBJ1-2, with D perhaps matching TRBD1 (5 bases). V was pared by 6 bases and J by 6 bases, with 14 bases between. This CDR3 has 13 residues. The germline V gene encodes CDR1 SGHTA and CDR2 FQGNSA. The CDR3 reads CASSAGIAHGYTF. Written as DNA, the CDR3 is TGTGCCAGCAGTGCAGGGATCGCTCATGGCTACACCTTC.

The chain combines TRBV10-3 with TRBJ1-1; 7 bases fit TRBD1. This CDR3 comprises 12 residues. Germline V gene data show CDR1 as ENHRY and CDR2 as SYGVKD. V shed 6 bases and J 7 bases; nucleotides not matched to a gene: 5. The CDR3 nucleotides are TGTGCCATCAGGAGGGCAGGGGGTGAAGCTTTCTTT. Its translation is CAIRRAGGEAFF.

The V gene is TRBV9, the J gene TRBJ2-2, with TRBD2 matching over 12 bases. J lost 5 bases, V lost 7 bases, and 3 bases had no gene match. There are 14 residues in the CDR3. Germline V gives CDR1 SGDLS, CDR2 YYNGEE. In DNA form, the CDR3 reads TGTGCCAGCGGGGGGACTAGCGGGACCGGGGAGCTGTTTTTT. Translated: CASGGTSGTGELFF.

This clone was seen only a few times. The V call is TRBV5-1, the J call TRBJ1-4, with TRBD1 matching 9 bases. The germline CDR1 and CDR2 sequences are SGHRS and YFSETQ. J lost 5 bases, V lost 4 bases, and 6 bases had no gene match. CDR3 size: 15 residues. CDR3 in DNA: TGCGCCAGCAGCAAGGGACAGGGAGGGAATGAAAAACTGTTTTTT. Amino acids: CASSKGQGGNEKLFF.

The chain has TRBV2 and TRBJ2-1; 8 nucleotides line up with TRBD1. With V trimmed by 8 bases and J by 4 bases, 4 bases remained unmatched. CDR1 and CDR2 from the germline V gene are SNHLY and FYNNEI. The CDR3 contains 13 residues. The CDR3 DNA reads as TGTGCCAGCTCGGGACAGGCGTACAATGAGCAGTTCTTC. Its translation: CASSGQAYNEQFF.

The rearrangement joins TRBV19 to TRBJ2-7, with 11 bases that match TRBD1. The CDR3 runs 13 residues. Germline V gives CDR1 LNHDA, CDR2 SQIVND (reference sequence). V lost 11 bases, J lost 1 base, and 4 bases stayed unmatched. CDR3 sequence: CAAGQGASYEQYF. As DNA, the CDR3 is TGTGCCGCAGGACAGGGGGCGTCCTACGAGCAGTACTTC.

This clone was counted once. This sequence joins TRBV10-1 and TRBJ1-6; D is unclear. V lost 6 bases to trimming and J lost 6 bases, with 12 bases between them. Germline V gene sequence: CDR1 WNHNN, CDR2 SYGVQD (reference sequence). The CDR3 totals 14 residues. For the CDR3, the DNA is TGCGCCAGCAGGCCGAGTCCTCCTAATTCACCCCTCCACTTT. This sequence encodes CASRPSPPNSPLHF.

In this sample, this clone turned up a few times. The chain couples TRBV9 to TRBJ2-1, with TRBD1 matching 7 bases. The V gene end was trimmed by 6 bases and the J gene end by 0 bases; junction bases not matched to a gene: 9. Per germline, CDR1 SGDLS and CDR2 YYNGEE. The CDR3 length is 16 residues. CDR3 nucleotides: TGTGCCAGCACCAAAAACCGGGACAGCTCCTACAATGAGCAGTTCTTC. Amino acids: CASTKNRDSSYNEQFF.

The rearrangement uses TRBV18 and TRBJ2-3, with D possibly being TRBD1 (6 bases). Trimming took 3 bases from V and 1 from J, leaving 8 bases between them. Germline CDR1 reads KGHSH; CDR2 reads LQKENI. The CDR3 runs 14 residues. CDR3 bases: TGTGCCAGCTCACCTAGACAGGGCACAGATACGCAGTATTTT. This sequence encodes CASSPRQGTDTQYF.

The chain couples TRBV18 to TRBJ2-3; no firm D call. The CDR3 totals 13 residues. Germline V CDR1 and CDR2: KGHSH, LQKENI. V was shortened by 3 bases and J by 6 bases, with 10 bases between the two germline ends. The CDR3 spells CASSPISHDTQYF. CDR3 DNA: TGTGCCAGCTCACCCATATCACATGATACGCAGTATTTT.

The V gene is TRBV2, the J gene TRBJ1-6, with 9 positions matching TRBD1. J gave up 7 bases and V 5 bases, and 6 bases lay outside the gene matches. Looked up from germline, CDR1 is SNHLY and CDR2 is FYNNEI. The CDR3 runs 15 residues. CDR3 nucleotides: TGTGCCAGCAGTATCCGGGACAGGGAGAATTCACCCCTCCACTTT. As protein: CASSIRDRENSPLHF.

This chain joins TRBV28 and TRBJ1-3, with D hard to call. V shed 8 bases and J shed 2 bases, with 13 bases lying between them. The germline V gene has CDR1 MDHEN and CDR2 SYDVKM. The CDR3 consists of 14 residues. In nucleotides, the CDR3 is TGTGCCAGCTTCCCCGGGAACACTGGAAACACCATATATTTT. This encodes CASFPGNTGNTIYF.

The V and J genes are TRBV27 and TRBJ2-1, with 10 nucleotides matching TRBD1. Per the germline V gene, CDR1 is MNHEY and CDR2 is SMNVEV (reference sequence). This CDR3 region has 13 residues. V gave up 5 bases and J gave up 8 bases; unmatched junction bases: 3. The CDR3 nucleotides read TGTGCCAGCAGTACCGGGACAGGGGATGAGCAGTTCTTC. Protein: CASSTGTGDEQFF.

The genes are TRBV21-1 and TRBJ2-1; the D segment call TRBD1 is taken from the table without a DNA check. TRBV21-1 is listed as a pseudogene. The CDR3 sequence is 15 residues long. CDR3 sequence reads: CASSILRDTVCEQFF. The CDR3 region has the DNA TGTGCCAGCAGCATCCTCCGGGACACGGTTTGTGAGCAGTTCTTC.

The CDR3 sequence: CASSYGPAYEQYF. The CDR3, as DNA: TGTGCCAGCAGTTACGGTCCGGCCTACGAGCAGTACTTC. The chain links TRBV6-2 or TRBV6-3 to TRBJ2-7; no reliable D call. The CDR3 runs to 13 residues. V was shortened by 2 bases and J by 2 bases, with 7 bases between the two germline ends. Germline V CDR1 and CDR2: MNHEY, SVGEGT.